The T cell receptor (beta chain) under discussion was sequenced for a study of cytomegalovirus exposure and HLA in healthy donors. For this clone: The antigen remains undetermined.

Researchers ran the PCR with 60 Vbeta and 13 Jbeta primers. Method: immunoSEQ multiplex PCR; TCRdb's copy keeps in-frame clones and lacks some. The sample carries approximately 110,000 clones, approximately 70% recorded once. Points from the study as a whole: Most TCRs appeared rarely, but some public TCRs recurred in many donors.

Germline assignment: CDR1 MGHRA and CDR2 YSYEKL. The CDR3 extends over 16 amino acids. The V and J ends lost 1 base and 4 bases, in that order; junction bases with no gene match: 8. This sequence joins TRBV4-1 and TRBJ2-5; TRBD2 matches 8 bases. This TCR was recovered from a man aged 25-45 years in good health and CMV-seropositive. What was sequenced was PBMCs. CDR3 in amino acids: CASSQGSGGGVETQYF. CDR3 nucleotide sequence: TGCGCCAGCAGCCAAGGGAGCGGGGGAGGGGTAGAGACCCAGTACTTC.